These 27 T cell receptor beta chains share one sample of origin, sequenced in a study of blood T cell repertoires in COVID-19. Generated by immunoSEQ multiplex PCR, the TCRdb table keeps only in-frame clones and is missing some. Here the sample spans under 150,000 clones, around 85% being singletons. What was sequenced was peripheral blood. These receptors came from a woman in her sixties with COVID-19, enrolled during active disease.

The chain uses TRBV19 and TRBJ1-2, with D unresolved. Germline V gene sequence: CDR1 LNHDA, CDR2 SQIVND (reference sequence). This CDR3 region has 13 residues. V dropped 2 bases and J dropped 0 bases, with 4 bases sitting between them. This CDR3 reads CASSIIANYGYTF. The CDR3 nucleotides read TGTGCCAGTAGTATAATCGCTAACTATGGCTACACCTTC.

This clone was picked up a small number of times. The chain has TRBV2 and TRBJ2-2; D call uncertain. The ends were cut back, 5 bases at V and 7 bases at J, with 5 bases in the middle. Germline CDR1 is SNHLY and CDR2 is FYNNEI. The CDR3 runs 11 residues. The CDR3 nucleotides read TGTGCCAGCAGTTCGAGCGGGGAGCTGTTTTTT. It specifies CASSSSGELFF.

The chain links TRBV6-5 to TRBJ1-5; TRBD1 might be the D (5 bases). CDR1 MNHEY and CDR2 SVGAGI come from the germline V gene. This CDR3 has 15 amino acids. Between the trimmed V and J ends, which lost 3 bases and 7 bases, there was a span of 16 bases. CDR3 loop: CASSYSGTIRQPQHF. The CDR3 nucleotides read TGTGCCAGCAGTTATTCCGGGACTATACGCCAGCCCCAGCATTTT.

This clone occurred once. The CDR3 DNA follows: TGTGCCAGCAGCCAAGGACAGGGATCCTACAATGAGCAGTTCTTC. Its protein product is CASSQGQGSYNEQFF. The chain is built from TRBV5-4 and TRBJ2-1; TRBD1 matches 8 bases. The CDR3 covers 15 residues. Germline trimming cut 4 bases from V and 1 base from J; bases unmatched to any gene: 4. The germline CDR1 and CDR2 sequences are SGHNT and YYREEE (reference sequence).

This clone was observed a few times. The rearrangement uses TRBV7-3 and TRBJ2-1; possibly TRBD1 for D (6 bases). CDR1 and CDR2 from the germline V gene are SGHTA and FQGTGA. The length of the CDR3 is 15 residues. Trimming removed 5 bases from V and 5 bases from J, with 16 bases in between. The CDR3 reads CASSQGQSLHNEQFF. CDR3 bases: TGTGCCAGCAGCCAGGGGCAGAGCCTGCACAATGAGCAGTTCTTC.

This CDR3 is CATSVRTGGEETQYF. The CDR3 DNA follows: TGTGCCACCAGTGTTCGGACAGGGGGCGAAGAGACCCAGTACTTC. The V call is TRBV24-1, the J call TRBJ2-5; 11 positions match TRBD1. The CDR3 is 15 residues long. Germline trimming cut 5 bases from V and 3 bases from J; bases unmatched to any gene: 4. Germline V lookup: CDR1 KGHDR, CDR2 SFDVKD.

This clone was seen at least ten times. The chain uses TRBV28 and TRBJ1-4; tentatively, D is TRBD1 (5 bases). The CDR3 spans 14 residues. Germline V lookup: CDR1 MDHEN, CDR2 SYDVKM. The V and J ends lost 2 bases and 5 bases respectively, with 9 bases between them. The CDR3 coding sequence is TGTGCCAGCAGTTTACCTCAGGGAAATGAAAAACTGTTTTTT. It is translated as CASSLPQGNEKLFF.

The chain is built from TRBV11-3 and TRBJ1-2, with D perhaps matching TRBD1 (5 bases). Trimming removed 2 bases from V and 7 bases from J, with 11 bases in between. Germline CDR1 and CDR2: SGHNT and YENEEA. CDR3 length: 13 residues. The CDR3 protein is CASSLRGVGGYTF. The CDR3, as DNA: TGTGCCAGCAGCTTACGGGGGGTTGGTGGCTACACCTTC.

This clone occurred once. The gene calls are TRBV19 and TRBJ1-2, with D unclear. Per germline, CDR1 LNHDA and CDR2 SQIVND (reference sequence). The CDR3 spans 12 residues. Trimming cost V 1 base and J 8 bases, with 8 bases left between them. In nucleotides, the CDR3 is TGTGCCAGTAGTATAGGTCGGGGAGGCTACACCTTC. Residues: CASSIGRGGYTF.

CDR3 in amino acids: CASSEREISSPLHF. CDR3 sequence (DNA): TGTGCCAGCAGTGAACGGGAGATTAGCTCACCCCTCCACTTT. The chain links TRBV2 to TRBJ1-6; D unresolved. The CDR3 extends over 14 amino acids. V was pared by 2 bases and J by 10 bases, with 12 bases between. Germline loops: CDR1 SNHLY, CDR2 FYNNEI.

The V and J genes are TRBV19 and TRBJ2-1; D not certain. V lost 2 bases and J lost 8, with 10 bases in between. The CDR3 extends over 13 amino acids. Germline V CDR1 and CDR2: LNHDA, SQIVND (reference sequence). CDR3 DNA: TGTGCCAGTAGTATACAGTTGGTCGATGAGCAGTTCTTC. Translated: CASSIQLVDEQFF.

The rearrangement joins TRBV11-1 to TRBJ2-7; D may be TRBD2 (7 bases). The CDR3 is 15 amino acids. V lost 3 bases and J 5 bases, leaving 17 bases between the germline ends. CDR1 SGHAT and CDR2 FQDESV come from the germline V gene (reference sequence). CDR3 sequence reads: CASSFSGGRTDEQYF. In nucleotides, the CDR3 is TGTGCCAGCAGCTTCTCGGGGGGCCGAACCGACGAGCAGTACTTC.

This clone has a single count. CDR3 sequence reads: CASSLPQGDYGYTF. CDR3 coding DNA: TGTGCCAGCAGCTTGCCCCAGGGGGACTATGGCTACACCTTC. The J gene is TRBJ1-2, the V gene TRBV5-4, with 7 bases identical to TRBD1. The V and J ends lost 1 base and 3 bases, in that order; junction bases with no gene match: 3. The germline CDR1 and CDR2 sequences are SGHNT and YYREEE (reference sequence). This CDR3 spans 14 amino acids.

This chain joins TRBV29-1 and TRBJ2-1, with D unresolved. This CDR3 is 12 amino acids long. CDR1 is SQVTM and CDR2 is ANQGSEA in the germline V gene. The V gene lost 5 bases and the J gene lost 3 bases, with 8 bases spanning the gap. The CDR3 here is CSVSAGYNEQFF. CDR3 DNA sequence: TGCAGCGTTTCGGCAGGCTACAATGAGCAGTTCTTC.

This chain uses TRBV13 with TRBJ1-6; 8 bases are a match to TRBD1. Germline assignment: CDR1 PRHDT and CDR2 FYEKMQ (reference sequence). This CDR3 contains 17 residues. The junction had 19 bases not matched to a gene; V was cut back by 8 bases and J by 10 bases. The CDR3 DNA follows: TGTGCCAGCCGAGACAGGGGACAAACTGGGGATATCTCACCCCTCCACTTT. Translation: CASRDRGQTGDISPLHF.

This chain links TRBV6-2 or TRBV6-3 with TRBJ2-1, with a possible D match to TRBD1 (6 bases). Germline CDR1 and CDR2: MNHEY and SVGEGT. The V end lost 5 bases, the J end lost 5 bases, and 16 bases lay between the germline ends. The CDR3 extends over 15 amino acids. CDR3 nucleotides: TGTGCCAGCAGTAGCCAGGGGACGAGGGACAATGAGCAGTTCTTC. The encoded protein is CASSSQGTRDNEQFF.

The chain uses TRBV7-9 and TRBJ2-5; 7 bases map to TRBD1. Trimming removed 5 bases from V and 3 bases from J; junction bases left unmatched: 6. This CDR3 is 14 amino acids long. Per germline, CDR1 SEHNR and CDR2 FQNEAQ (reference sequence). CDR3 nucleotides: TGTGCCAGCAGCCCAGGGACAGAGAAAGAGACCCAGTACTTC. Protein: CASSPGTEKETQYF.

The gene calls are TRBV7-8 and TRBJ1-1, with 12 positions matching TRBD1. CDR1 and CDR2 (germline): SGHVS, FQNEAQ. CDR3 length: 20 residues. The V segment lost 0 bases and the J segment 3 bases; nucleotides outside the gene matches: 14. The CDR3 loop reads CASSLAGQGARGPWDTEAFF. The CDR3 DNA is TGTGCCAGCAGCTTAGCGGGACAGGGGGCGCGAGGGCCCTGGGACACTGAAGCTTTCTTT.

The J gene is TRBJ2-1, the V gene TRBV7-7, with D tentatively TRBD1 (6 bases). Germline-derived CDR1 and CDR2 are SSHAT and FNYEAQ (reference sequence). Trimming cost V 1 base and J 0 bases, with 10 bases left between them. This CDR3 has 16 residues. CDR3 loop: CASSLGQEPSYNEQFF. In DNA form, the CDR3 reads TGTGCCAGCAGCTTAGGACAGGAGCCCTCCTACAATGAGCAGTTCTTC. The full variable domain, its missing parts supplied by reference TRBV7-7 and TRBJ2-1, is GAGVSQSPRYKVTKRGQDVTLRCDPISSHATLYWYQQALGQGPEFLTYFNYEAQPDKSGLPSDRFSAERPEGSISTLTIQRTEQRDSAMYRCASSLGQEPSYNEQFFGPGTRLTVL.

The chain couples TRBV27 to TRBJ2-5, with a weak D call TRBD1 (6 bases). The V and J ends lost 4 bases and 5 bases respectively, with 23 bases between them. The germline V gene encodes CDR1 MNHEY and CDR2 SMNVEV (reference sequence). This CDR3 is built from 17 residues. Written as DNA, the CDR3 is TGTGCCAGCAGTTCGGTTAGTGCTGGGACACGGAGGGAGACCCAGTACTTC. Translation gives CASSSVSAGTRRETQYF.

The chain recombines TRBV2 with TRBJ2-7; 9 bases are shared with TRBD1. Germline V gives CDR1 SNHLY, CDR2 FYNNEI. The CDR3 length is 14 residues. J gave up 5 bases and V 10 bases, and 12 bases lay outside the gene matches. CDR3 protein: CAISRDRVNHEQYF. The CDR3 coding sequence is TGTGCCATCTCCCGGGACAGGGTTAACCACGAGCAGTACTTC. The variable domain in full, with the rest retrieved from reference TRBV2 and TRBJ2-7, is EPEVTQTPSHQVTQMGQEVILRCVPISNHLYFYWYRQILGQKVEFLVSFYNNEISEKSEIFDDQFSVERPDGSNFTLKIRSTKLEDSAMYFCAISRDRVNHEQYFGPGTRLTVT.

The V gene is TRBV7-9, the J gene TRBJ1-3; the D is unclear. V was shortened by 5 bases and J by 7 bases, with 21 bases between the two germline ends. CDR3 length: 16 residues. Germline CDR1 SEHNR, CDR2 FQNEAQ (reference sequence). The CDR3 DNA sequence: TGTGCCAGCAGCCGTCGCTTAGCCACTTACGGGAACACCATATATTTT. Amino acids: CASSRRLATYGNTIYF. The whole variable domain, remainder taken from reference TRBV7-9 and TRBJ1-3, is DTGVSQNPRHKITKRGQNVTFRCDPISEHNRLYWYRQTLGQGPEFLTYFQNEAQLEKSRLLSDRFSAERPKGSFSTLEIQRTEQGDSAMYLCASSRRLATYGNTIYFGEGSWLTVV.

CDR3 protein: CASSLQTGGEEKLFF. CDR3 bases: TGTGCCAGCAGCCTACAGACAGGGGGCGAAGAAAAACTGTTTTTT. V and J are TRBV5-4 and TRBJ1-4; 10 positions match TRBD1. Germline CDR1 SGHNT, CDR2 YYREEE (reference sequence). The V gene end was trimmed by 4 bases and the J gene end by 8 bases; junction bases not matched to a gene: 8. This CDR3 region has 15 residues.

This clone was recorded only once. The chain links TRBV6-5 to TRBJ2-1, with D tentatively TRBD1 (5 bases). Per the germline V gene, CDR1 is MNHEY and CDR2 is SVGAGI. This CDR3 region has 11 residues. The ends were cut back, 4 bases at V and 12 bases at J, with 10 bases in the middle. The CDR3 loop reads CASSLGRRQFF. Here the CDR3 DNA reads TGTGCCAGCAGTTTGGGGCGAAGGCAGTTCTTC.

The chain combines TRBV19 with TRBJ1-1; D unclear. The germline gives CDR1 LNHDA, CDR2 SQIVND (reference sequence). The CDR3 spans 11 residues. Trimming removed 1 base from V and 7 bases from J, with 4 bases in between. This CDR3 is CASSIGSEAFF. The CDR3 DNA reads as TGTGCCAGTAGTATAGGGAGTGAAGCTTTCTTT.

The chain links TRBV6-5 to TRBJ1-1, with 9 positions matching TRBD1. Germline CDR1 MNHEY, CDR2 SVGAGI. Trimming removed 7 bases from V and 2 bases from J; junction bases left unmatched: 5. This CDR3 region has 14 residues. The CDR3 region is CASKRQGDNTEAFF. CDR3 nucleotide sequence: TGTGCCAGCAAACGACAGGGGGACAACACTGAAGCTTTCTTT.

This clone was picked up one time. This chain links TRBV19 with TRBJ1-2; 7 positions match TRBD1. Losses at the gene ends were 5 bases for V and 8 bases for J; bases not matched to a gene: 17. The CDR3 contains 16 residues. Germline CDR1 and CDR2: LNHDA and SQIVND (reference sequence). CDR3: CASSHPDREPMEGYTF. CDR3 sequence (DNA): TGTGCCAGTAGTCATCCTGACAGGGAACCTATGGAGGGCTACACCTTC.